The 29 T cell receptor beta chains below all came from one sample that was sequenced in a study of blood T cell repertoires in COVID-19. The data were produced by immunoSEQ multiplex PCR, yet TCRdb's version contains in-frame clones alone and is incomplete. The sample consists of about 260,000 clones, about 87% of them appearing once. Material: peripheral blood. These receptors all stem from a woman aged 40-49 years who had recovered from COVID-19.

This clone was seen once. The rearrangement uses TRBV7-2 and TRBJ2-2; D remains unclear. V was pared by 5 bases and J by 0 bases, with 7 bases between. The germline V gene encodes CDR1 SGHTA and CDR2 FQGNSA. The CDR3 consists of 14 residues. CDR3 residues: CASSIRTNTGELFF. The CDR3 coding sequence is TGTGCCAGCAGCATCAGAACGAACACCGGGGAGCTGTTTTTT.

The gene calls are TRBV7-9 and TRBJ2-3; D is possibly TRBD2 (5 bases). The CDR3 covers 16 residues. Germline CDR1 is SEHNR and CDR2 is FQNEAQ (reference sequence). V was shortened by 5 bases and J by 2 bases, with 17 bases between the two germline ends. CDR3 residues: CASSKSGSRNTDTQYF. The CDR3 DNA is TGTGCCAGCAGCAAATCGGGATCCAGGAACACAGATACGCAGTATTTT.

This clone was observed once. The CDR3, as DNA: TGTGCCAGTAGTAAATCCGGAGGGAACACTGAAGCTTTCTTT. Protein sequence: CASSKSGGNTEAFF. The genes are TRBV19 and TRBJ1-1, with no clear D. The CDR3 loop spans 14 amino acids. Germline V gene data show CDR1 as LNHDA and CDR2 as SQIVND (reference sequence). Trimming took 4 bases from V and 1 from J, leaving 10 bases between them. Based on the CDR3 plus reference TRBV19 and TRBJ1-1, the full variable domain is DGGITQSPKYLFRKEGQNVTLSCEQNLNHDAMYWYRQDPGQGLRLIYYSQIVNDFQKGDIAEGYSVSREKKESFPLTVTSAQKNPTAFYLCASSKSGGNTEAFFGQGTRLTVV.

The chain carries TRBV18 and TRBJ1-2; 11 positions agree with TRBD1. The CDR3 consists of 15 residues. Germline V gene sequence: CDR1 KGHSH, CDR2 LQKENI. The ends lost 1 base at V and 8 bases at J; junction bases unmatched: 6. The DNA for the CDR3 is TGTGCCAGCTCACCACGGACAGGGGGCGCGGTCGGCTACACCTTC. Translating gives CASSPRTGGAVGYTF.

The chain is built from TRBV27 and TRBJ1-5, with D tentatively TRBD1 (5 bases). The V gene's germline CDR1 is MNHEY and CDR2 SMNVEV (reference sequence). Trimming cost V 6 bases and J 0 bases, with 21 bases left between them. This CDR3 comprises 18 residues. In DNA, the CDR3 is TGTGCCAGCAGGCCAAACAACAAGGGGTTTCGTAGCAATCAGCCCCAGCATTTT. Its protein product is CASRPNNKGFRSNQPQHF.

The chain uses TRBV7-6 and TRBJ2-1, with TRBD1 matching over 9 bases. Trimming at V came to 5 bases and at J to 14 bases, leaving 16 bases not matched to a gene. CDR3 length: 15 amino acids. The germline CDR1 and CDR2 sequences are SGHVS and FNYEAQ. Here the CDR3 DNA reads TGTGCCAGCAGCCAACGGTCGAAGATTGGGACAGGGAAGTTCTTC. Protein product: CASSQRSKIGTGKFF.

The rearrangement uses TRBV13 and TRBJ1-1, with D possibly TRBD1 on 6 matching bases. Germline V CDR1 and CDR2: PRHDT, FYEKMQ (reference sequence). The ends were cut back, 6 bases at V and 4 bases at J, with 18 bases in the middle. This CDR3 is built from 15 residues. The CDR3 DNA reads TGTGCCAGCAGGCATTTTGGGGGCGGGTCCACTGAAGCTTTCTTT. Amino acids: CASRHFGGGSTEAFF.

This clone was detected only once. The chain uses TRBV6-5 and TRBJ2-2; perhaps TRBD2 as D (7 bases). The ends were cut back, 7 bases at V and 7 bases at J, with 16 bases in the middle. This CDR3 contains 14 residues. Germline V lookup: CDR1 MNHEY, CDR2 SVGAGI. The CDR3 bases are TGTGCCAGCACCGACTGGGGGGGGCACGGGGAGCTGTTTTTT. This codes for CASTDWGGHGELFF.

CDR3 sequence reads: CAWSADNTGGYTF. The CDR3 DNA follows: TGTGCCTGGAGTGCAGATAACACAGGGGGCTACACCTTC. The chain carries TRBV30 and TRBJ1-2; D might be TRBD1 (6 bases). V lost 1 base and J lost 8, with 14 bases in between. The CDR3 is made up of 13 amino acids. Germline CDR1 GTSNPN, CDR2 SVGIG (reference sequence).

The chain uses TRBV4-3 and TRBJ2-1; 10 bases fit TRBD2. The ends lost 3 bases at V and 5 bases at J; junction bases unmatched: 7. Germline values: CDR1 LGHNA, CDR2 YSLEER. The CDR3 covers 16 residues. The CDR3 is CASSQEAGGPDNEQFF. CDR3 nucleotides: TGCGCCAGCAGCCAGGAAGCGGGGGGGCCTGACAATGAGCAGTTCTTC.

This clone was detected many times. The chain carries TRBV5-4 and TRBJ1-1, with D possibly TRBD1 on 5 matching bases. The germline gives CDR1 SGHNT, CDR2 YYREEE (reference sequence). V was pared by 0 bases and J by 1 base, with 7 bases between. CDR3 length equals 14 residues. The CDR3 nucleotides are TGTGCCAGCAGCTTGGGGGGCACGAACACTGAAGCTTTCTTT. Amino acids: CASSLGGTNTEAFF.

The J gene is TRBJ2-1, the V gene TRBV7-2; the match to TRBD1 covers 10 bases. The V gene end was trimmed by 5 bases and the J gene end by 6 bases; junction bases not matched to a gene: 4. Germline V gene data show CDR1 as SGHTA and CDR2 as FQGNSA. This CDR3 contains 14 residues. The CDR3 loop reads CASSADRGSNEQFF. CDR3 nucleotide sequence: TGTGCCAGCAGCGCGGACAGGGGGAGCAATGAGCAGTTCTTC. Full variable domain (missing parts from reference TRBV7-2 and TRBJ2-1): GAGVSQSPSNKVTEKGKDVELRCDPISGHTALYWYRQSLGQGLEFLIYFQGNSAPDKSGLPSDRFSAERTGGSVSTLTIQRTQQEDSAVYLCASSADRGSNEQFFGPGTRLTVL.

The chain recombines TRBV7-2 with TRBJ1-3, with TRBD1 as a possible D gene (6 bases). Between the trimmed V and J ends, which lost 3 bases and 0 bases, there was a span of 15 bases. Looked up from germline, CDR1 is SGHTA and CDR2 is FQGNSA. This CDR3 is built from 17 residues. The CDR3 DNA is TGTGCCAGCAGCTTGTGGGGTCAGGGGTCCTCTGGAAACACCATATATTTT. Translated, it gives CASSLWGQGSSGNTIYF.

The rearrangement uses TRBV7-8 and TRBJ2-5, with 7 bases fitting TRBD2. Germline V gene lookup returns CDR1 SGHVS and CDR2 FQNEAQ. The CDR3 spans 15 residues. With 1 base clipped from V and 4 bases from J, the junction kept 6 bases outside the gene matches. This CDR3 reads CASSLVGGYGETQYF. The CDR3 DNA follows: TGTGCCAGCAGCTTAGTCGGGGGGTATGGAGAGACCCAGTACTTC.

The rearrangement joins TRBV11-3 to TRBJ2-7; a weak D match, TRBD1 (6 bases). Trimming removed 5 bases from V and 6 bases from J, with 20 bases in between. This CDR3 has 15 residues. Looked up from germline, CDR1 is SGHNT and CDR2 is YENEEA. CDR3 loop: CASSLTTQGVGEQYF. In DNA form, the CDR3 reads TGTGCCAGCAGCCTCACGACACAGGGAGTAGGCGAGCAGTACTTC.

CDR3 protein: CASSVGGTPAYEQYF. CDR3 nucleotide sequence: TGTGCCAGCAGCGTAGGCGGCACCCCGGCCTACGAGCAGTACTTC. The chain couples TRBV9 to TRBJ2-7; no clear D. Germline assignment: CDR1 SGDLS and CDR2 YYNGEE. V was pared by 0 bases and J by 2 bases, with 12 bases between. There are 15 residues in the CDR3.

This clone was counted once. This chain connects TRBV5-1 to TRBJ2-2, with TRBD1 matching 8 bases. The V gene's germline CDR1 is SGHRS and CDR2 YFSETQ. The CDR3 sequence is 16 residues long. Trimming cost V 4 bases and J 7 bases; bases outside gene matches: 12. The CDR3 loop reads CASSRQNRGSDGELFF. The DNA for the CDR3 is TGCGCCAGCAGCCGTCAAAACAGGGGGTCGGACGGGGAGCTGTTTTTT.

The chain combines TRBV7-9 with TRBJ1-4, with TRBD1 identical over 11 bases. This CDR3 comprises 15 residues. The V segment lost 4 bases and the J segment 8 bases; nucleotides outside the gene matches: 6. Looked up from germline, CDR1 is SEHNR and CDR2 is FQNEAQ (reference sequence). For the CDR3, the DNA is TGTGCCAGCAGCTCCCCGGACAGGGGGCGCGAAAAACTGTTTTTT. This gives the protein CASSSPDRGREKLFF.

This clone was seen only a few times. The chain combines TRBV14 with TRBJ1-6; D is unresolved. This CDR3 contains 12 residues. Deletions cut 4 bases from V and 12 bases from J, with 10 bases between. Germline CDR1 is SGHDN and CDR2 is FVKESK. The CDR3 region is CASSLRSGPLHF. Here the CDR3 DNA reads TGTGCCAGCAGCCTCCGGAGTGGACCCCTCCACTTT.

The chain has TRBV11-3 and TRBJ2-7; 7 bases fit TRBD1. This CDR3 region has 14 residues. Germline V gives CDR1 SGHNT, CDR2 YENEEA. The J segment lost 5 bases and the V segment lost 3 bases, leaving 7 bases of the junction unmatched. The CDR3 loop is CASSLTGSWNEQYF. DNA of the CDR3: TGTGCCAGCAGCTTGACAGGGTCGTGGAACGAGCAGTACTTC.

In regard to this clone: Within the sample, other DNA sequences also encode this same CDR3. The gene calls are TRBV6-5 and TRBJ2-5; unclear D gene. V lost 0 bases, J lost 5 bases, and 4 bases lay in between. CDR3 length: 12 amino acids. The germline gives CDR1 MNHEY, CDR2 SVGAGI. CDR3 amino acids: CASSYSRETQYF. DNA for the CDR3: TGTGCCAGCAGTTACTCCCGGGAGACCCAGTACTTC.

This rearrangement joins TRBV7-9 to TRBJ2-1; maybe TRBD2 (6 bases). The V end lost 1 base, the J end lost 2 bases, and 15 bases lay between the germline ends. The germline gives CDR1 SEHNR, CDR2 FQNEAQ (reference sequence). The CDR3 has 17 amino acids. CDR3 nucleotides: TGTGCCAGCAGCTTAGTCGGGGGTTTAAAGACCTACAATGAGCAGTTCTTC. Protein sequence: CASSLVGGLKTYNEQFF.

The chain couples TRBV9 to TRBJ2-1, with TRBD2 matching 10 bases. The CDR3 contains 16 residues. V was clipped by 2 bases and J by 1 base; unmatched bases: 3. Germline CDR1 SGDLS, CDR2 YYNGEE. The CDR3 loop is CASSVRSGGSYNEQFF. The CDR3, as DNA: TGTGCCAGCAGCGTTCGTAGCGGGGGGTCCTACAATGAGCAGTTCTTC.

A single count supports this clone. The chain combines TRBV7-7 with TRBJ2-7; TRBD1 might be the D (6 bases). This CDR3 contains 13 residues. Between the trimmed V and J ends, which lost 5 bases and 6 bases, there was a span of 14 bases. CDR1 SSHAT and CDR2 FNYEAQ come from the germline V gene (reference sequence). Written as DNA, the CDR3 is TGTGCCAGCAGCGACTCACCCAGGGGCGAGCAGTACTTC. As protein: CASSDSPRGEQYF.

This sequence joins TRBV2 and TRBJ1-2, with 7 bases identical to TRBD1. J was trimmed by 4 bases and V by 4 bases; bases with no gene match: 6. This CDR3 region has 14 residues. Germline loops: CDR1 SNHLY, CDR2 FYNNEI. This chain's CDR3 is CASSADRYSYGYTF. The CDR3 nucleotides read TGTGCCAGCAGTGCGGACAGGTACTCCTATGGCTACACCTTC.

This chain connects TRBV27 to TRBJ2-1; D remains ambiguous. V was clipped by 6 bases and J by 9 bases, with 18 bases between them. The V gene's germline CDR1 is MNHEY and CDR2 SMNVEV (reference sequence). This CDR3 spans 14 amino acids. The CDR3 here is CASSLVIFDPEQFF. DNA of the CDR3: TGTGCCAGCAGCCTAGTCATTTTTGATCCTGAGCAGTTCTTC.

The chain recombines TRBV19 with TRBJ1-2; D is unclear. The CDR3 is 14 residues long. Germline CDR1 LNHDA, CDR2 SQIVND (reference sequence). V gave up 3 bases and J gave up 5 bases, with 13 bases separating them. CDR3 DNA: TGTGCCAGTAGTATCAGAGGAGGAACGTATGGCTACACCTTC. Translation: CASSIRGGTYGYTF.

J is TRBJ2-5 and V is TRBV6-5, with D maybe TRBD2 (5 bases). Germline lookup yields CDR1 MNHEY and CDR2 SVGAGI. The CDR3 contains 15 residues. The ends were cut back, 6 bases at V and 5 bases at J, with 19 bases in the middle. In DNA, the CDR3 is TGTGCCAGCAGGGAGGAGTCGGCCCCTCACGAGACCCAGTACTTC. This codes for CASREESAPHETQYF.

This clone has only one observation. This rearrangement joins TRBV2 to TRBJ1-1; no clear D. Germline CDR1 SNHLY, CDR2 FYNNEI. The V and J ends lost 6 bases and 0 bases respectively, with 11 bases between them. The CDR3 consists of 14 residues. The CDR3: CASRHSQMNTEAFF. In nucleotides, the CDR3 is TGTGCCAGCAGACACAGCCAGATGAACACTGAAGCTTTCTTT.